This TCR beta chain was sequenced for a study of shared clonotypes between healthy human individuals. CDR1 and CDR2 from the germline V gene are MGHRA and YSYEKL. The V gene end was trimmed by 1 base and the J gene end by 4 bases; junction bases not matched to a gene: 5. This CDR3 is built from 15 residues. CD8 cells classed as naive were CD45RO-negative and positively selected for CCR7, excluding terminally differentiated effector memory CD45RA+ cells. Comments on this clone: Antigen: not known.

Study outcomes and limitations: Donors were few, which limited the genetic and exposure-history diversity represented.

Profiled with immunoSEQ multiplex PCR; TCRdb holds only in-frame clones, not every one. The table shows fewer than 700,000 clones, with 90% to 95% occurring only once. The chain links TRBV4-1 to TRBJ2-3, with 7 bases aligning to TRBD2. The receptor was derived from a woman under 40 in good health. Specimen: naive CD8+ T cells sorted from blood. CDR3 bases: TGCGCCAGCAGCCAAGGCGGGCTAGCGGCAGATACGCAGTATTTT. Translated, it gives CASSQGGLAADTQYF.